This TCR beta chain is drawn from a study of blood T cell repertoires in COVID-19. Background on the study: The origin of the acute and convalescent COVID-19 samples was the United States, Italy and Spain. The analysed material was cDNA or gDNA that came from T cells, B-cell-depleted T cells, or PBMCs.

CDR1 LGHNT and CDR2 FRNRAP come from the germline V gene. Between the trimmed V and J ends, which lost 7 bases and 0 bases, there was a span of 16 bases. The CDR3 is 16 amino acids. Assay used: immunoSEQ multiplex PCR; TCRdb lists only in-frame clones, some missing. The sample includes tens of thousands of clones, around 85% of them seen just once. The chain links TRBV12-5 to TRBJ1-5; possibly TRBD1 for D (6 bases). The material sequenced was peripheral blood. The sequence was collected from a man aged 65 to 79 with acute or convalescent COVID-19. The DNA of the CDR3 is TGTGCTAGTGTGGGGGGGGCCGGGGGTAGCAATCAGCCCCAGCATTTT. This translates into CASVGGAGGSNQPQHF.